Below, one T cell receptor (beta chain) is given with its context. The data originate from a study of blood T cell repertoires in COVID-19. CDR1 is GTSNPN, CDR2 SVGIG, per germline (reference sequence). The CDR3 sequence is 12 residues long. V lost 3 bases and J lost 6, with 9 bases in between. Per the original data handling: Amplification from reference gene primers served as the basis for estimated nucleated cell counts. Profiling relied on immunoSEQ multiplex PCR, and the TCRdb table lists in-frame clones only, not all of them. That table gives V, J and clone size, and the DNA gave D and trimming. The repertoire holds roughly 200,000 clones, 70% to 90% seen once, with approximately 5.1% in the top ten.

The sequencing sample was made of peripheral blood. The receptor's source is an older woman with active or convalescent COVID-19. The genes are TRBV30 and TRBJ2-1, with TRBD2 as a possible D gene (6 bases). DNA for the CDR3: TGTGCCTGGAGACTTAGCGGCAATGAGCAGTTCTTC. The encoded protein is CAWRLSGNEQFF.